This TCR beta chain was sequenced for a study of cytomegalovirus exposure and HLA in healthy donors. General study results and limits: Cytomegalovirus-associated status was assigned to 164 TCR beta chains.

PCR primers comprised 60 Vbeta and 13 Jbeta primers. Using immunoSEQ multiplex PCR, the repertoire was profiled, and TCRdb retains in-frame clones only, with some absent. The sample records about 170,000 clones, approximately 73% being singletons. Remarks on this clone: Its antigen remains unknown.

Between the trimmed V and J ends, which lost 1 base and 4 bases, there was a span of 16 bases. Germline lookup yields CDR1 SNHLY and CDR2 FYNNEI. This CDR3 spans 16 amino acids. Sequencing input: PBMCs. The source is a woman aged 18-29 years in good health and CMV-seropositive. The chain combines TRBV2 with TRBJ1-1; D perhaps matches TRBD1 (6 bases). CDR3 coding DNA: TGTGCCAGCAGTGAAGAGACAGGTGCGGTGGCCACTGAAGCTTTCTTT. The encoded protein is CASSEETGAVATEAFF.